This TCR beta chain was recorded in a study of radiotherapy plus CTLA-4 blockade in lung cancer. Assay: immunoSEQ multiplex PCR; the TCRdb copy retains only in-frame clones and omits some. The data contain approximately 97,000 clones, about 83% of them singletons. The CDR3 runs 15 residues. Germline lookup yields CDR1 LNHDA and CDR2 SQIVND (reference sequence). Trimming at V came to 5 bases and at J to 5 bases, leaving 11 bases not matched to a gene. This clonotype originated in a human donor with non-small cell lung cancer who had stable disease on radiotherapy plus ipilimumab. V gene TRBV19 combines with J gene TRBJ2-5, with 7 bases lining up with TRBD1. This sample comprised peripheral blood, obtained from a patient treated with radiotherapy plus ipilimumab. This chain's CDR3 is CASSPLRGLGETQYF. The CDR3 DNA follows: TGTGCCAGTAGTCCCCTCAGGGGGTTAGGGGAGACCCAGTACTTC.